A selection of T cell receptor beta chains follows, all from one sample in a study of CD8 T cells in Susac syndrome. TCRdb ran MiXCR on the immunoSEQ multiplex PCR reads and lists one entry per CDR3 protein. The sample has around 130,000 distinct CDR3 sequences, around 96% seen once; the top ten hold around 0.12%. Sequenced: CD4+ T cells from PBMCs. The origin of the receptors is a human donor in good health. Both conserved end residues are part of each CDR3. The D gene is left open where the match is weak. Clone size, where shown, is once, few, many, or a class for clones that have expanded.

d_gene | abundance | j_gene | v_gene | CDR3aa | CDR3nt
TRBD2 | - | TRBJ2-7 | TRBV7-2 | CASTPTGLAGGGEQYF | TGTGCCAGCACCCCCACGGGGCTAGCGGGAGGTGGTGAGCAGTACTTC
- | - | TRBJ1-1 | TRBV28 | CASSSGPLNTEAFF | TGTGCCAGCAGTTCCGGGCCCCTGAACACTGAAGCTTTCTTT
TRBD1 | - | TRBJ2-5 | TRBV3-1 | CASSQVTGLGETQYF | TGTGCCAGCAGCCAAGTGACAGGGCTCGGGGAGACCCAGTACTTC
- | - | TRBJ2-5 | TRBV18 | CASSPPLFSETQYF | TGTGCCAGCTCACCACCGCTTTTTTCAGAGACCCAGTACTTC
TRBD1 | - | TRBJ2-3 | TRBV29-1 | CSVANRDRFSTDTQYF | TGCAGCGTTGCAAACCGGGACAGGTTTAGCACAGATACGCAGTATTTT
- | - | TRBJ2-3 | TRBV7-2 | CASSLGRSDGYF | TGTGCCAGCAGCTTAGGTCGGTCGGATGGGTATTTT
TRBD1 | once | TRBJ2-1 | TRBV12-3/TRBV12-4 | CASSPGTGGGGF | TGTGCCAGCAGTCCCGGGACAGGGGGCGGAGGCTTC
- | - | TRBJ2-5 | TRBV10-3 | CAISESGGGETQYF | TGTGCCATCAGTGAGTCTGGAGGGGGAGAGACCCAGTACTTC
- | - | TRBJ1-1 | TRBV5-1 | CASSRQGGMNTEAFF | TGCGCCAGCAGCCGACAAGGAGGAATGAACACTGAAGCTTTCTTT
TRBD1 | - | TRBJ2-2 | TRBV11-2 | CASTSGTASITGELFF | TGTGCCAGCACCTCCGGGACAGCTTCAATTACCGGGGAGCTGTTTTTT
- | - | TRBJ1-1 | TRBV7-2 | CASSPLEGRAFF | TGTGCCAGCAGCCCGCTTGAGGGTCGAGCTTTCTTT
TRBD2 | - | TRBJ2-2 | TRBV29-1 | CSVAQTSGMNTGELFF | TGCAGCGTTGCTCAGACTAGCGGGATGAACACCGGGGAGCTGTTTTTT
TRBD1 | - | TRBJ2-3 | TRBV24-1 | CATSDFRQGSDTQYF | TGCGCCACCAGTGATTTCCGACAGGGGTCAGATACGCAGTATTTT
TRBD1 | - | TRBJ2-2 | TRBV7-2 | CASSLVGGQVAGELFF | TGTGCCAGCAGCTTAGTTGGGGGACAGGTAGCCGGGGAGCTGTTTTTT
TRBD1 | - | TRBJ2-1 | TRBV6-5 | CASLGQGNEQFF | TGTGCCAGCCTTGGACAGGGCAATGAGCAGTTCTTC
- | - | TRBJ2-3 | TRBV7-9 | CASEGGTDTQYF | TGTGCCAGCGAAGGAGGCACAGATACGCAGTATTTT